This TCR beta chain was profiled in a study of T cells in women clearing cervical HPV infection (dated by TCRdb to about 2018). Describing the broader study: The cases were over 20 women with histologically confirmed HPV16-related CIN3 or worse, and 2 of these cases were invasive cancers. Since HLA typing was available for only a few women, HLA type could not be ruled out as a confounder. The controls were some 23 women whose single incident HPV16 infection cleared within 12 months with no development of precancer or cancer. For cases, the median interval between lesion detection and blood sampling was over 130 days, with an interquartile range of roughly 90 to 200 days. Case blood was taken at the visit when the lesion was first identified, whereas control blood was taken when infection was no longer detected. Five blinded duplicates per group were added as quality controls, so that about 60 samples were obtained: 50 or so participants and 10 replicates. This exploratory proof-of-principle case-control study, nested within the Guanacaste HPV Natural History Study in Costa Rica, compared TCR repertoires among women with different cervical HPV16 outcomes. The parent cohort enrolled roughly 9,600 women aged 18 or older in Guanacaste, Costa Rica, during about 1992 to 1994 and followed them for less than 8 years. Median age was about 32 years in cases versus less than 40 in controls, and baseline characteristics did not differ significantly. Cases and controls were matched on year of sample collection and on age within five years.

General study outcomes and caveats: CIN3+ cases had significantly higher TCR repertoire richness than controls across sequencing depths, but evenness did not differ between the groups. Because the number of T cells per sample was unknown, the richness differences could reflect varying T-cell content rather than repertoire biology. Cases were distinguished from controls with an estimated AUC of 0.7 to 0.85 by random forest classifiers combining richness and V gene abundances. Cases had lower TRBV6-7 relative abundance than controls (approximately 0.11% versus 0.16%; Bonferroni P = 0.0008). Whether associations preceded infection or resulted from infection could not be shown with the cross-sectional design, and effector/memory subsets and HPV-specific T cells were not isolated.

CDR1 and CDR2 (SQVTM, ANQGSEA) derive from the germline V gene. The CDR3 contains 15 residues, cysteine and phenylalanine counted. Shown are 36 bases from within the CDR3, in frame from base 1. V ends up 0 bases short and J 5 bases short, with an unmatched junction base count of 7. Concerning this clone: Its antigen is still unknown. The observed sequence ends 3 residues before the CDR3 terminus, with the missing tail filled in from the germline J gene.

The immunoSEQ assay used multiplex PCR to amplify TCR beta CDR3 regions from an average of around 1,200 ng of genomic DNA per sample. Primer bias was corrected in the assay by using a complete synthetic TCR repertoire to establish an amplification baseline. Amplicons were sequenced on the Illumina platform. The paper's data handling went like this. Sequence errors were corrected by clustering with frequency ratios and a modified nearest-neighbor algorithm, and the sequences were then analyzed in the immunoSEQ Analyzer using IMGT gene definitions. TCR richness and evenness were averaged over 20 rarefaction repeats at each rarefaction depth, excluding samples with fewer sequences than the depth. Relative abundances of V, D and J genes were compared between groups using Wilcoxon rank sum tests, with FDR correction applied. An intraclass correlation of 95% to 97% for TCR richness and an average of 76.4% across 65 or so gene segments were obtained from the blinded duplicates. What TCRdb holds here is the immuneACCESS table cut down to in-frame rearrangements. Part of the clones is not present; checked against another copy, under half of the missing clones reflect an unresolved V gene, and the others are unexplained. Clone size and V and J calls were adopted from that table, with D and trimming inferred from the DNA. This sample's table has entries for 25,000 to 35,000 clones. The ten largest account for around 17% of the sample.

Every participant had a single incident cervical HPV16 infection, and prevalent HPV16 infections were excluded. Cervical HPV DNA was detected with MY09/MY11 PCR, and genotyping was done with dot-blot hybridization. Approximately 16 mL of heparinized blood were centrifuged, and the buffy coat was aliquoted, frozen at -30°C, then stored at -80°C. Genomic DNA was extracted from buffy coat specimens using QIAGEN kits. This chain is built from TRBV29-1 and TRBJ2-1, with 7 junctional bases fitting TRBD2. The sequencing input was blood buffy coat. The sequence derives from a woman between 18 and 69 years old with a cervical HPV16 infection that either progressed to CIN3+ or cleared (not recorded which). Incomplete CDR3 DNA: TGCAGCGTTGAAGATCTCCGGACTAGGGACAATGAG. Translation gives CSVEDLRTRDNE. The full CDR3 protein reads CSVEDLRTRDNEQFF.